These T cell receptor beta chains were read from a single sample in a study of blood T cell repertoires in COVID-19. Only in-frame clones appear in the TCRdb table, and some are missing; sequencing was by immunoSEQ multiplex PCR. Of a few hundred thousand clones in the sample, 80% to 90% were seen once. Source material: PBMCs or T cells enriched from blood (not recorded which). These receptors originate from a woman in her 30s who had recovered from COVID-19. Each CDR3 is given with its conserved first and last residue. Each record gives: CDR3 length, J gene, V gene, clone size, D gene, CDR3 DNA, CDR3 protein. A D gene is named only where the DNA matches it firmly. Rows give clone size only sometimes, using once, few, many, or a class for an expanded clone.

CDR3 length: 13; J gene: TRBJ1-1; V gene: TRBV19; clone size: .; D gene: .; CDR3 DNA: TGTGCCAGTCGAAGACAAGCAAACACTGAAGCTTTCTTT; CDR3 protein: CASRRQANTEAFF
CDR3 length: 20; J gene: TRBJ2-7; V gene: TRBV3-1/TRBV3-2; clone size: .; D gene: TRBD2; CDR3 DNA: TGTGCCAGCAGCCAAGATTCTGGAAAGCGGGAGGGCCGGGGGACCTACGAGCAGTACTTC; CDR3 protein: CASSQDSGKREGRGTYEQYF
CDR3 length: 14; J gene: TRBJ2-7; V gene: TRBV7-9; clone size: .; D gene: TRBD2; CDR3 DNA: TGTGCCAGCAGCTTAAGCGGGAGGGATTACGAGCAGTACTTC; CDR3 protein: CASSLSGRDYEQYF
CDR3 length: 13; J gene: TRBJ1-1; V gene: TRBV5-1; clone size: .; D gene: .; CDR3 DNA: TGCGCCAGCAACAAGGAGGGATACACTGAAGCTTTCTTT; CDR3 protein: CASNKEGYTEAFF
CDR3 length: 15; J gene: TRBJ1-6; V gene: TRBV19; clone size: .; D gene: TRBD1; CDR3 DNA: TGTGCCAGTAGTACCCAGGGGGCGCCGAATTCACCCCTCCACTTT; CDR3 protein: CASSTQGAPNSPLHF
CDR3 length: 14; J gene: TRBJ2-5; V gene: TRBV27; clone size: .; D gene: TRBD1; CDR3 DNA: TGTGCCAGCAGTTTGGGACAGCCCAAAGGGACCCAGTACTTC; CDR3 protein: CASSLGQPKGTQYF
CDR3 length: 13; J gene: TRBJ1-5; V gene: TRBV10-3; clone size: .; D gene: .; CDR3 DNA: TGTGCCACTAGGCAGGGGTTAGATCAGCCCCAGCATTTT; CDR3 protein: CATRQGLDQPQHF
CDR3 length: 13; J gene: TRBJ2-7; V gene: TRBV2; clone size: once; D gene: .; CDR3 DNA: TGTGCCAGCAGTTTCACGCAGGCCGGCGAGCAGTACTTC; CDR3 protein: CASSFTQAGEQYF
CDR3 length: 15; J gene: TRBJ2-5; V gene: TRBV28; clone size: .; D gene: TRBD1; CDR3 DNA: TGTGCCAGCAGTCTGGCCGGGACAGGGGAAGAGACCCAGTACTTC; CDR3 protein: CASSLAGTGEETQYF
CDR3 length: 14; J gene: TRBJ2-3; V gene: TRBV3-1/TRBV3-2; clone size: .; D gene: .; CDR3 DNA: TGTGCCAGCAGCCGATACTCAAGCACAGATACGCAGTATTTT; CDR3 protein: CASSRYSSTDTQYF
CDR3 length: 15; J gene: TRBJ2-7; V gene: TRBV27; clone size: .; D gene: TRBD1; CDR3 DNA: TGTGCCAGCAGTTTAACCGGGACAGGGGGTCGCGAGCAGTACTTC; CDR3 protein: CASSLTGTGGREQYF
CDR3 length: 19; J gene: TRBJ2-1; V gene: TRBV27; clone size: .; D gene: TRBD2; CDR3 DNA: TGTGCCAGCAGTTCCTTTAGGTCATCCACTAGCGGGAGGGCCACTGAGCAGTTCTTC; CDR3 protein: CASSSFRSSTSGRATEQFF
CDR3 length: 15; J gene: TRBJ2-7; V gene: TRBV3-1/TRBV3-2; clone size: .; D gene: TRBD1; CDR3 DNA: TGTGCCAGCAGCTATAACAGGGGGGACACCTACGAGCAGTACTTC; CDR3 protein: CASSYNRGDTYEQYF
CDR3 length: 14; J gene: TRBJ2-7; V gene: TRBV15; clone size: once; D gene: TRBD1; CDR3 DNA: TGTGCCACCAGCGACAGGGGGAACTCCTACGAGCAGTACTTC; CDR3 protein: CATSDRGNSYEQYF
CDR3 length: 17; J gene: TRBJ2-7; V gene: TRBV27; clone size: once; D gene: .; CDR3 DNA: TGTGCCAGCAGTCCTGACTCACCCCCTTCGCTACCCTACGAGCAGTACTTC; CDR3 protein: CASSPDSPPSLPYEQYF
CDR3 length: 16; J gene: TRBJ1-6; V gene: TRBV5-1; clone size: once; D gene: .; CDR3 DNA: TGCGCCAGCAGCAGGCGGCTCCTTGGCTTAAGATCACCCCTCCACTTT; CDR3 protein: CASSRRLLGLRSPLHF
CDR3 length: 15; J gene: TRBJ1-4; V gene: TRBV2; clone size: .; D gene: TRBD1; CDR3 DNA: TGTGCCAGCAGCTTACAGGGGACAACTAATGAAAAACTGTTTTTT; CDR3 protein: CASSLQGTTNEKLFF
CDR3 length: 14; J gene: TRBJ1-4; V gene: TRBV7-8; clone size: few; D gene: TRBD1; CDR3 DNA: TGTGCCAGCAGCGAAGGACAGGGCTATGAAAAACTGTTTTTT; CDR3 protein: CASSEGQGYEKLFF
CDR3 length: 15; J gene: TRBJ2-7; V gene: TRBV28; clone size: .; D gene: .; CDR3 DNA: TGTGCCAGCAGTTTTCGCACACTCTCCCGGGGAGAGCAGTACTTC; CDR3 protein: CASSFRTLSRGEQYF
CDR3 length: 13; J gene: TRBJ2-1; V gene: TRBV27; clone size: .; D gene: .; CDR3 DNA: TGTGCCAGCAGTTTCGACTACAGGGATGAGCAGTTCTTC; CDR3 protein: CASSFDYRDEQFF
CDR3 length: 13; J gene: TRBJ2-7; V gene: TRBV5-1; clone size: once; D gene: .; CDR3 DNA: TGCGCCAGCAGCTTGCAGGCCAACTACGAGCAGTACTTC; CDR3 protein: CASSLQANYEQYF
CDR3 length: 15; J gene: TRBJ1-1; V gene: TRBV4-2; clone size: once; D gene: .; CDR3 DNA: TGTGCCAGCAGCCAAGATCCGGCAGGGTACACTGAAGCTTTCTTT; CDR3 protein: CASSQDPAGYTEAFF
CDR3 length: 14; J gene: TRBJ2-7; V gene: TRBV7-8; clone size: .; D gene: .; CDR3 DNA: TGTGCCAGCAGCGGTGGACAGATAGGGGTAGATGAGTACTTC; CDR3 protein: CASSGGQIGVDEYF
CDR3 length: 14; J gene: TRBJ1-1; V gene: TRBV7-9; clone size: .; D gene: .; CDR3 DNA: TGTGCCAGCAGCTTAGAAGGGAGGAGCACTGAAGCTTTCTTT; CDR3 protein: CASSLEGRSTEAFF
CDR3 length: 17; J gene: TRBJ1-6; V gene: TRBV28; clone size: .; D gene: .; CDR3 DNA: TGTGCCAGCAGAAAACGGGACACAATAAAATATAATTCACCCCTCCACTTT; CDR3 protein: CASRKRDTIKYNSPLHF
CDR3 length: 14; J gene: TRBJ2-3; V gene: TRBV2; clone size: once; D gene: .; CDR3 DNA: TGTGCCAGCAGTGTGACAATGAGCACAGATACGCAGTATTTT; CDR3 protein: CASSVTMSTDTQYF
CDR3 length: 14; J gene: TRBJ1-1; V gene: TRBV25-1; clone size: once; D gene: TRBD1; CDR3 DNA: TGTGCCAGCAGCCCTCCGGACAGGTCCACTGAAGCTTTCTTT; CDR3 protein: CASSPPDRSTEAFF